The 12 T cell receptor beta chains reported below all come from one sample, sequenced in a study of regulatory T cells in long-lasting Graves disease. Through Arm-PCR of CDR3 regions and iRepertoire HTBI primers, TCR beta libraries were built. Via MiXCR, TCRdb re-called the multiplex PCR reads, giving one row per CDR3 protein. Of under 500,000 distinct CDR3 sequences in the sample, around 21% were seen once. The time point here: persistent/refractory GD, antithyroid drugs over 5 years with positive TRAb. Scientists built the TCR library using RNA that was extracted from PBMCs. The sample consisted of peripheral blood mononuclear cells (PBMCs), taken when the disease was refractory, from a patient treated with antithyroid drugs. The receptors were gathered from a female donor with Graves disease.

There are many counts of this clonotype. The chain couples TRBV5-6 to TRBJ1-6; D gene uncertain. This CDR3 spans 12 amino acids. Germline V gene sequence: CDR1 SGHDT, CDR2 YYEEEE. The V and J ends lost 5 bases and 10 bases respectively, with 10 bases between them. In DNA, the CDR3 is TGTGCCAGCAGTAAAACAGCCTCACCCCTCCACTTT. Translation: CASSKTASPLHF.

In its sample, this clonotype was seen many times. The chain employs TRBV6-1 and TRBJ1-2; TRBD1 agrees at 8 bases. The CDR3 length is 13 residues. V lost 3 bases and J lost 8; bases outside the gene matches: 5. Germline V CDR1 and CDR2: MNHNS, SASEGT. DNA of the CDR3: TGTGCCAGCAGTGACGAGACAGGGGTCGGCTACACCTTC. Its translation is CASSDETGVGYTF.

This clonotype has at least ten counts. The chain recombines TRBV28 with TRBJ2-2, with 9 bases identical to TRBD1. Trimming took 8 bases from V and 7 from J; bases not matched to a gene: 5. Germline lookup yields CDR1 MDHEN and CDR2 SYDVKM. The CDR3 runs 13 residues. In DNA form, the CDR3 reads TGTGCCAGCCACAGGGGGCGCGACGGGGAGCTGTTTTTT. It encodes CASHRGRDGELFF.

This clonotype was counted a few times. This chain links TRBV10-2 with TRBJ2-3, with TRBD2 matching over 7 bases. Losses at the gene ends were 4 bases for V and 2 bases for J; bases not matched to a gene: 9. The CDR3 loop spans 16 amino acids. Germline values: CDR1 WSHSY, CDR2 SAAADI. The CDR3 DNA sequence: TGCGCCAGCAGTGCCCCACTAGCGCTGAACACAGATACGCAGTATTTT. Translated: CASSAPLALNTDTQYF.

On this clonotype: A junction boundary mismatches the germline segment, possibly from a read error. The chain uses TRBV7-6 and TRBJ2-7; TRBD1 matches 11 bases. Germline-derived CDR1 and CDR2 are SGHVS and FNYEAQ. The CDR3 has 13 amino acids. CDR3: CVSSRTGGREQYF. The CDR3 DNA sequence: TGTGTCAGCAGCAGGACAGGGGGCCGCGAGCAGTACTTC.

As regards this clonotype: One junction end disagrees with the germline gene, perhaps due to a read error. The V and J genes are TRBV28 and TRBJ1-5, with D uncertain. The CDR3 consists of 15 residues. From germline, CDR1 is MDHEN and CDR2 SYDVKM. The CDR3 DNA sequence: TGTGCCAGCAGTTTATCCGTCTATAGCAATCAGCCCCGGCATTTT. This gives the protein CASSLSVYSNQPRHF.

This clonotype appeared many times. The rearrangement uses TRBV13 and TRBJ2-7; unclear D gene. This CDR3 has 12 amino acids. V lost 0 bases and J 7 bases, leaving 7 bases between the germline ends. The germline V gene has CDR1 PRHDT and CDR2 FYEKMQ (reference sequence). This CDR3 is CASSLGGWEQYF. The CDR3 DNA reads TGTGCCAGCAGCTTAGGCGGGTGGGAGCAGTACTTC.

The chain carries TRBV20-1 and TRBJ1-5; 9 nucleotides agree with TRBD1. CDR3 length equals 14 residues. Germline trimming cut 3 bases from V and 3 bases from J; bases unmatched to any gene: 3. Germline loops: CDR1 DFQATT, CDR2 SNEGSKA (reference sequence). The CDR3 region has the DNA TGCAGTGCTAGGGACAGGGGTTCCAATCAGCCCCAGCATTTT. Translating it yields CSARDRGSNQPQHF.

V usage is TRBV20-1 and J usage is TRBJ1-1; D may be TRBD1 (6 bases). Per the germline V gene, CDR1 is DFQATT and CDR2 is SNEGSKA (reference sequence). The V gene lost 3 bases and the J gene lost 0 bases, with 14 bases spanning the gap. The CDR3 runs 15 residues. The CDR3 region is CSASHAGAMNTEAFF. For the CDR3, the DNA is TGCAGTGCTAGTCATGCAGGGGCGATGAACACTGAAGCTTTCTTT.

This clonotype was counted many times. The V gene is TRBV12-3 or TRBV12-4, the J gene TRBJ1-1; D unresolved. The CDR3 is 14 amino acids. Trimming stripped 6 bases from V and 5 bases from J, with 16 bases between. Here the CDR3 DNA reads TGTGCCAGCAGGCACCGCCTAATCGGAACTGAAGCTTTCTTT. As protein: CASRHRLIGTEAFF.

The sample holds a few counts of this clonotype. The CDR3 DNA is TGCGCCAGCAGCCAAGATGCCTGGACAGGTGAAGAGACCCAGTACTTC. Encoded protein: CASSQDAWTGEETQYF. The V and J genes are TRBV4-3 and TRBJ2-5; 7 bases match TRBD1. Germline CDR1 reads LGHNA; CDR2 reads YSLEER. The CDR3 contains 16 residues. Trimming took 0 bases from V and 3 from J; bases not matched to a gene: 7.

This clonotype was counted only a few times. The rearrangement uses TRBV3-1 and TRBJ2-2; D remains ambiguous. The CDR3 extends over 15 amino acids. Germline values: CDR1 LGHDT, CDR2 YNNKEL (reference sequence). V dropped 4 bases and J dropped 4 bases, with 13 bases sitting between them. CDR3 sequence (DNA): TGTGCCAGCAGCCTAGGCCTGTCTTTCACCGGGGAGCTGTTTTTT. Translation gives CASSLGLSFTGELFF.